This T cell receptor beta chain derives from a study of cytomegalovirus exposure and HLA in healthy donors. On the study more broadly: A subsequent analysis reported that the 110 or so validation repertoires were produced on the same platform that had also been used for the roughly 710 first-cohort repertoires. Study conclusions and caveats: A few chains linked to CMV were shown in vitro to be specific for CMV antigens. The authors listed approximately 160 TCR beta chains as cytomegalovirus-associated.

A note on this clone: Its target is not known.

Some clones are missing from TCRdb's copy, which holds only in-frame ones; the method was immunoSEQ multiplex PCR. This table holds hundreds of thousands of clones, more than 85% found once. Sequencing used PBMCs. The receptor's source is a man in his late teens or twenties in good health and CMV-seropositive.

The CDR3 sequence: CASSLLAGVLGELFF. The CDR3 DNA is TGTGCCAGCAGTTTACTAGCGGGAGTATTGGGGGAGCTGTTTTTT. The chain uses TRBV2 and TRBJ2-2; 11 bases agree with TRBD2. This CDR3 is 15 amino acids long. Germline-derived CDR1 and CDR2 are SNHLY and FYNNEI. V lost 5 bases, J lost 8 bases, and 7 bases stayed unmatched. Full variable domain (rest looked up from reference TRBV2 and TRBJ2-2): EPEVTQTPSHQVTQMGQEVILRCVPISNHLYFYWYRQILGQKVEFLVSFYNNEISEKSEIFDDQFSVERPDGSNFTLKIRSTKLEDSAMYFCASSLLAGVLGELFFGEGSRLTVL.